The 13 T cell receptor beta chains in this list originate from one sample, sequenced in a study of shared clonotypes between healthy human individuals. The data were produced by immunoSEQ multiplex PCR, yet TCRdb's version contains in-frame clones alone and is incomplete. The repertoire includes over 700,000 clones, over 55% of them detected once, and approximately 1.7% sits in the top ten. Sequenced sample: memory CD4+ T cells sorted from blood. Subset meaning: CD45RA-negative fraction. These receptors were obtained from a woman aged 30 to 39 in good health.

The rearrangement uses TRBV5-1 and TRBJ2-2, with unresolved D. The CDR3 is 15 amino acids. Trimming took 0 bases from V and 5 from J, leaving 11 bases between them. Germline values: CDR1 SGHRS, CDR2 YFSETQ. The CDR3: CASSLGTVGTGELFF. The CDR3 DNA is TGCGCCAGCAGCTTGGGGACGGTCGGGACCGGGGAGCTGTTTTTT.

This clone has just a few counts. This chain links TRBV6-1 with TRBJ2-7; tentatively, D is TRBD1 (5 bases). Germline V gene lookup returns CDR1 MNHNS and CDR2 SASEGT. CDR3 size: 14 residues. Trimming shortened V by 8 bases and J by 4 bases, and 18 bases separated the two germline ends. The CDR3 reads CASEPVGHGYEQYF. CDR3 coding DNA: TGTGCCAGCGAGCCGGTGGGGCATGGTTACGAGCAGTACTTC.

The genes are TRBV27 and TRBJ2-7; the D gene is possibly TRBD1 (5 bases). This CDR3 is built from 13 residues. Germline V CDR1 and CDR2: MNHEY, SMNVEV (reference sequence). With 5 bases removed from V and 3 bases from J, the gap between germline ends came to 11 bases. The CDR3 loop reads CASSRQRRYEQYF. The CDR3 DNA is TGTGCCAGCAGTAGACAGCGCCGCTACGAGCAGTACTTC.

This clone showed up just once. This CDR3 reads CATGNEGARTDTQYF. In DNA, the CDR3 is TGTGCCACCGGGAATGAGGGAGCTAGGACAGATACGCAGTATTTT. The chain has TRBV6-1 and TRBJ2-3; TRBD2 might be the D (5 bases). V lost 10 bases and J 3 bases, leaving 20 bases between the germline ends. CDR1 and CDR2 from the germline V gene are MNHNS and SASEGT. The CDR3 contains 15 residues.

V is TRBV19 and J is TRBJ2-7; 11 bases line up with TRBD2. There are 16 residues in the CDR3. Losses at the gene ends were 5 bases for V and 7 bases for J; bases not matched to a gene: 13. Germline CDR1 LNHDA, CDR2 SQIVND (reference sequence). The CDR3 loop is CASSLNSGRAPREQYF. In DNA form, the CDR3 reads TGTGCCAGTAGTCTAAATAGCGGGAGGGCTCCGAGAGAGCAGTACTTC.

Of note for this clone: The junction departs from germline at one end; a sequencing error may be responsible. The rearrangement uses TRBV14 and TRBJ2-5, with 9 positions matching TRBD2. The CDR3 is 18 amino acids. Germline V gene sequence: CDR1 SGHDN, CDR2 FVKESK. CDR3 DNA: TGTGCCAGCAGCCAAGTGGTAATAGCGGGAGACCACCATGAGACCCAGTACTTC. Translated, it gives CASSQVVIAGDHHETQYF. The full variable domain, completed using reference TRBV14 and TRBJ2-5, is EAGVTQFPSHSVIEKGQTVTLRCDPISGHDNLYWYRRVMGKEIKFLLHFVKESKQDESGMPNNRFLAERTGGTYSTLKVQPAELEDSGVYFCASSQVVIAGDHHETQYFGPGTRLLVL.

In regard to this clone: This sample includes further DNA sequences coding for the same CDR3. The CDR3 coding sequence is TGTGCCAGCAGCTTAACGGGCGCAGATACGCAGTATTTT. Encoded protein: CASSLTGADTQYF. The V and J genes are TRBV7-9 and TRBJ2-3; D unclear. Per the germline V gene, CDR1 is SEHNR and CDR2 is FQNEAQ (reference sequence). CDR3 length: 13 residues. The germline V and J ends were trimmed by 2 bases and 4 bases, with 7 bases remaining between them.

The rearrangement joins TRBV6-5 to TRBJ2-1; 7 positions match TRBD1. V gave up 0 bases and J gave up 13 bases; unmatched junction bases: 3. Germline CDR1 is MNHEY and CDR2 is SVGAGI. This CDR3 contains 12 residues. CDR3 region: CASSYSGQLQFF. CDR3 nucleotides: TGTGCCAGCAGTTACTCGGGACAGCTTCAGTTCTTC.

A note on this clone: Other DNA sequences in the sample encode the same CDR3. This chain links TRBV28 with TRBJ2-1; D may be TRBD1 or TRBD2 (6 bases each). The CDR3 has 14 residues. Germline V gene data show CDR1 as MDHEN and CDR2 as SYDVKM. The germline V and J ends were trimmed by 6 bases and 6 bases, with 15 bases remaining between them. The CDR3 region has the DNA TGTGCCAGCAGCCTCGGGGGCAATAGCAATGAGCAGTTCTTC. Its translation: CASSLGGNSNEQFF.

This clone was observed a single time. The rearrangement joins TRBV2 to TRBJ2-5, with D tentatively TRBD1 (6 bases). The V gene's germline CDR1 is SNHLY and CDR2 FYNNEI. This CDR3 comprises 14 residues. Between the trimmed V and J ends, which lost 4 bases and 3 bases, there was a span of 12 bases. The CDR3, as DNA: TGTGCCAGCAGTGTTGTCAGGGGTAAAGAGACCCAGTACTTC. Amino acid sequence: CASSVVRGKETQYF. Variable domain in full (rest from reference TRBV2 and TRBJ2-5): EPEVTQTPSHQVTQMGQEVILRCVPISNHLYFYWYRQILGQKVEFLVSFYNNEISEKSEIFDDQFSVERPDGSNFTLKIRSTKLEDSAMYFCASSVVRGKETQYFGPGTRLLVL.

The genes are TRBV28 and TRBJ2-7; no clear D gene. Trimming left V 4 bases short and J 6 bases short, with 19 bases between. Germline CDR1 reads MDHEN; CDR2 reads SYDVKM. CDR3 size: 15 residues. The CDR3 region has the DNA TGTGCCAGCAGTTCCCCGGGCCAACCGGGCGTCGAGCAGTACTTC. It yields the protein CASSSPGQPGVEQYF.

The genes are TRBV27 and TRBJ2-2; D unclear. The germline gives CDR1 MNHEY, CDR2 SMNVEV (reference sequence). This CDR3 is built from 13 residues. Trimming stripped 5 bases from V and 4 bases from J, with 8 bases between. The CDR3 DNA reads TGTGCCAGCAGTCACTCGGGCACCGGGGAGCTGTTTTTT. Amino acid sequence: CASSHSGTGELFF.

V usage is TRBV4-1 and J usage is TRBJ2-4; D is perhaps TRBD2 (7 bases). Germline V gene data show CDR1 as MGHRA and CDR2 as YSYEKL. Trimming shortened V by 4 bases and J by 0 bases, and 19 bases separated the two germline ends. The CDR3 spans 18 residues. This CDR3 reads CASSPGGARGLAKNIQYF. Here the CDR3 DNA reads TGCGCCAGCAGCCCGGGGGGTGCTAGGGGGTTAGCCAAAAACATTCAGTACTTC.